These 18 T cell receptor beta chains came from one sample sequenced in a study of control samples from healthy donors and cancer patients (dated by TCRdb to the early 2020s). The library was produced with the immunoSEQ multiplex PCR assay. TCRdb re-hosts the immuneACCESS table, in-frame sequences only. Its copies lack some clones; in the studies checked, an unresolved V gene accounts for under half of them, and the cause for the rest is not known. In all, the sample holds some 120,000 clones, and 87% of those were seen once. The top ten constitute approximately 2.9% of the sample. The specimen sequenced was blood. Source of these receptors: a man in his fifties or sixties in good health.

The CDR3, as DNA: TGTGCCAGCAGCTTAGTGGTAGCACAGCAGTTCTTC. It translates to CASSLVVAQQFF. The rearrangement uses TRBV7-2 and TRBJ2-1, with no clear D. Germline CDR1 SGHTA, CDR2 FQGNSA. The CDR3 runs 12 residues. The ends were cut back, 1 base at V and 11 bases at J, with 9 bases in the middle.

This clone has a single count. CDR3 in DNA: TGTGCCAGCAGTTTTTTTCGCGATCAGCCCCAGCATTTT. It yields the protein CASSFFRDQPQHF. V is TRBV27 and J is TRBJ1-5, with D unclear. Germline loops: CDR1 MNHEY, CDR2 SMNVEV (reference sequence). V shed 3 bases and J shed 5 bases, with 8 bases lying between them. This CDR3 comprises 13 residues.

This chain links TRBV11-2 with TRBJ2-5; no reliable D call. The CDR3 has 15 residues. The germline gives CDR1 SGHAT, CDR2 FQNNGV. V gave up 1 base and J gave up 0 bases, with 9 bases separating them. For the CDR3, the DNA is TGTGCCAGCAGCTTAGTAGGTGGCAACCAAGAGACCCAGTACTTC. Translating it yields CASSLVGGNQETQYF. The full variable domain, rest sourced from reference TRBV11-2 and TRBJ2-5, is EAGVAQSPRYKIIEKRQSVAFWCNPISGHATLYWYQQILGQGPKLLIQFQNNGVVDDSQLPKDRFSAERLKGVDSTLKIQPAKLEDSAVYLCASSLVGGNQETQYFGPGTRLLVL.

The chain recombines TRBV9 with TRBJ1-3; possibly TRBD1 for D (5 bases). This CDR3 spans 17 amino acids. Germline CDR1 reads SGDLS; CDR2 reads YYNGEE. Trimming shortened V by 0 bases and J by 2 bases, and 15 bases separated the two germline ends. The CDR3 DNA is TGTGCCAGCAGCGTAGCTCCAGGGTTAAGCCCTGGAAACACCATATATTTT. Protein sequence: CASSVAPGLSPGNTIYF. Based on the CDR3 plus reference TRBV9 and TRBJ1-3, the full variable domain is DSGVTQTPKHLITATGQRVTLRCSPRSGDLSVYWYQQSLDQGLQFLIQYYNGEERAKGNILERFSAQQFPDLHSELNLSSLELGDSALYFCASSVAPGLSPGNTIYFGEGSWLTVV.

The CDR3 is CATSDFGGGLGDEQFF. For the CDR3, the DNA is TGTGCCACCAGTGATTTCGGTGGTGGCCTAGGGGATGAGCAGTTCTTC. The chain combines TRBV24-1 with TRBJ2-1; D may be TRBD1 (5 bases). Germline lookup yields CDR1 KGHDR and CDR2 SFDVKD. Trimming took 1 base from V and 8 from J, leaving 17 bases between them. The CDR3 is made up of 16 amino acids.

This chain uses TRBV12-3 or TRBV12-4 with TRBJ1-6; D gene ambiguous. This CDR3 comprises 12 residues. V was clipped by 7 bases and J by 7 bases, with 8 bases between them. The CDR3 spells CASTFGNSPLHF. In DNA form, the CDR3 reads TGTGCCAGCACCTTCGGCAATTCACCCCTCCACTTT.

V is TRBV5-1 and J is TRBJ2-1; 8 bases are shared with TRBD2. Germline V gives CDR1 SGHRS, CDR2 YFSETQ. J lost 2 bases, V lost 4 bases, and 5 bases had no gene match. The CDR3 contains 15 residues. The CDR3 DNA reads TGCGCCAGCAGCGAAACGGGGGGGCCCTACAATGAGCAGTTCTTC. Its translation is CASSETGGPYNEQFF.

CDR3 protein: CASSLSVPTDTQYF. In DNA, the CDR3 is TGTGCCAGCAGCTTAAGTGTCCCCACAGATACGCAGTATTTT. This chain joins TRBV11-2 and TRBJ2-3; D ambiguous. Trimming took 2 bases from V and 2 from J, leaving 8 bases between them. This CDR3 region has 14 residues. The germline CDR1 and CDR2 sequences are SGHAT and FQNNGV.

This clone was recorded only once. The chain has TRBV18 and TRBJ2-5; 10 bases match TRBD2. Germline-derived CDR1 and CDR2 are KGHSH and LQKENI. Losses at the gene ends were 3 bases for V and 0 bases for J; bases not matched to a gene: 10. This CDR3 is 18 amino acids long. The CDR3 nucleotides read TGTGCCAGCTCACCGGGGGCTAGCGGGGGCCCGTACCAAGAGACCCAGTACTTC. Translating gives CASSPGASGGPYQETQYF.

Remarks on this clone: In the same sample, other DNA sequences code for this CDR3. This rearrangement joins TRBV28 to TRBJ2-5; D is possibly TRBD1 (6 bases). Trimming shortened V by 5 bases and J by 1 base, and 11 bases separated the two germline ends. The CDR3 extends over 14 amino acids. CDR1 is MDHEN and CDR2 is SYDVKM in the germline V gene. Here the CDR3 reads CASSPGTLQETQYF. CDR3 DNA: TGTGCCAGCAGTCCCGGGACACTCCAAGAGACCCAGTACTTC.

The chain carries TRBV5-1 and TRBJ2-7, with D unclear. This CDR3 is built from 13 residues. Germline loops: CDR1 SGHRS, CDR2 YFSETQ. Trimming took 10 bases from V and 5 from J, leaving 19 bases between them. The CDR3 DNA sequence: TGCGCCTGCAAAAAAGGGTCCAACGACGAGCAGTACTTC. This encodes CACKKGSNDEQYF.

The chain is built from TRBV25-1 and TRBJ2-1; no clear D gene. Germline V gene lookup returns CDR1 MGHDK and CDR2 SYGVNS. This CDR3 is built from 12 residues. V dropped 4 bases and J dropped 10 bases, with 11 bases sitting between them. CDR3 DNA: TGTGCCAGCAGTGTGGACCTACCCGAGCAGTTCTTC. Translating it yields CASSVDLPEQFF.

This clone was counted a single time. The gene calls are TRBV2 and TRBJ1-3; D is unresolved. V gave up 4 bases and J gave up 0 bases, with 10 bases separating them. There are 15 residues in the CDR3. CDR1 SNHLY and CDR2 FYNNEI come from the germline V gene. DNA of the CDR3: TGTGCCAGCAGTGCGGCACCTCTCTCTGGAAACACCATATATTTT. It translates to CASSAAPLSGNTIYF.

The chain employs TRBV9 and TRBJ1-1; no firm D call. The germline gives CDR1 SGDLS, CDR2 YYNGEE. The length of the CDR3 is 15 residues. Deletions cut 1 base from V and 1 base from J, with 11 bases between. CDR3 loop: CASSVRLDENTEAFF. Here the CDR3 DNA reads TGTGCCAGCAGCGTACGTCTGGACGAGAACACTGAAGCTTTCTTT. The full variable domain, its missing parts supplied by reference TRBV9 and TRBJ1-1, is DSGVTQTPKHLITATGQRVTLRCSPRSGDLSVYWYQQSLDQGLQFLIQYYNGEERAKGNILERFSAQQFPDLHSELNLSSLELGDSALYFCASSVRLDENTEAFFGQGTRLTVV.

The rearrangement joins TRBV7-2 to TRBJ2-5; TRBD1 is a possible D gene (5 bases). There are 15 residues in the CDR3. CDR1 and CDR2 (germline): SGHTA, FQGNSA. V lost 1 base and J lost 2, with 11 bases in between. Here the CDR3 DNA reads TGTGCCAGCAGCTTAGAGGCCTGGACACAAGAGACCCAGTACTTC. This codes for CASSLEAWTQETQYF.

The chain is built from TRBV28 and TRBJ1-1; tentatively, D is TRBD1 (5 bases). Germline V lookup: CDR1 MDHEN, CDR2 SYDVKM. The CDR3 contains 15 residues. Trimming pared 3 bases from V and 4 bases from J, leaving 15 bases between. The DNA for the CDR3 is TGTGCCAGCAGTTTCCTCGGGGGAGGGCGCACTGAAGCTTTCTTT. It encodes CASSFLGGGRTEAFF.

The chain has TRBV5-1 and TRBJ2-7; 8 bases are shared with TRBD1. The CDR3 loop spans 15 amino acids. Germline trimming cut 0 bases from V and 2 bases from J; bases unmatched to any gene: 4. Germline-derived CDR1 and CDR2 are SGHRS and YFSETQ. CDR3 coding DNA: TGCGCCAGCAGCTTGGCGTGGACAGGGACCTACGAGCAGTACTTC. Amino acid sequence: CASSLAWTGTYEQYF. Together with reference TRBV5-1 and TRBJ2-7, the CDR3 gives the full variable domain: KAGVTQTPRYLIKTRGQQVTLSCSPISGHRSVSWYQQTPGQGLQFLFEYFSETQRNKGNFPGRFSGRQFSNSRSEMNVSTLELGDSALYLCASSLAWTGTYEQYFGPGTRLTVT.

The rearrangement joins TRBV24-1 to TRBJ1-4, with D maybe TRBD1 (5 bases). This CDR3 spans 14 amino acids. In germline, CDR1 is KGHDR, CDR2 SFDVKD. V was pared by 9 bases and J by 7 bases, with 17 bases between. The CDR3 loop reads CATADPSRGEKLFF. CDR3 nucleotide sequence: TGTGCCACCGCGGACCCCTCTAGGGGTGAAAAACTGTTTTTT.